These 8 T cell receptor beta chains were sequenced from one sample in a study of T cells in Graves' hyperthyroidism and ophthalmopathy. Authors of the study amplified TCR beta CDR3 regions from RNA transcripts. HTBI primers were employed in a first-round RT-PCR of the TCR CDR3. One entry per CDR3 protein, called by TCRdb with MiXCR from the multiplex PCR reads. The data show around 400,000 distinct CDR3 sequences, around 25% seen once. Sequenced input: blood. All receptors derive from a man in his fifties with Graves' hyperthyroidism.

This clonotype was observed at least ten times. The chain links TRBV6-1 to TRBJ2-3; TRBD2 agrees at 13 bases. Germline CDR1 and CDR2: MNHNS and SASEGT. The CDR3 consists of 16 residues. V gave up 6 bases and J gave up 5 bases; unmatched junction bases: 8. CDR3 region: CASSRGLAGVGDTQYF. In nucleotides, the CDR3 is TGTGCCAGCAGCCGAGGACTAGCGGGAGTTGGAGATACGCAGTATTTT.

This clonotype was seen repeatedly, ten times or more. This chain links TRBV29-1 with TRBJ1-1, with TRBD1 matching 8 bases. Germline V lookup: CDR1 SQVTM, CDR2 ANQGSEA. The CDR3 has 12 amino acids. With V trimmed by 7 bases and J by 6 bases, 7 bases remained unmatched. Here the CDR3 DNA reads TGCAGCGCCGAAGACAGGGGCGCTGAAGCTTTCTTT. Its protein is CSAEDRGAEAFF.

The V and J genes are TRBV6-5 and TRBJ2-3; perhaps D is TRBD1 or TRBD2 (5 bases each). Germline assignment: CDR1 MNHEY and CDR2 SVGAGI. The germline V and J ends were trimmed by 2 bases and 8 bases, with 5 bases remaining between them. The CDR3 contains 11 residues. CDR3 nucleotide sequence: TGTGCCAGCAGTTACGGGGGTACGCAGTATTTT. This encodes CASSYGGTQYF.

This chain connects TRBV4-2 to TRBJ2-7; D not resolved. V lost 0 bases and J 3 bases, leaving 12 bases between the germline ends. The germline V gene has CDR1 LGHNA and CDR2 YNFKEQ. There are 15 residues in the CDR3. The CDR3 nucleotides are TGTGCCAGCAGCCAAGAATCCGGGCGAAACTACGAGCAGTACTTC. The encoded protein is CASSQESGRNYEQYF.

CDR3 region: CAWYSGNGYTF. In nucleotides, the CDR3 is TGTGCCTGGTACTCGGGGAACGGCTACACCTTC. The chain combines TRBV30 with TRBJ1-2, with D uncertain. Germline loops: CDR1 GTSNPN, CDR2 SVGIG (reference sequence). This CDR3 spans 11 amino acids. V shed 5 bases and J shed 8 bases, with 12 bases lying between them.

This rearrangement joins TRBV5-1 to TRBJ2-7; TRBD1 matches 9 bases. The germline CDR1 and CDR2 sequences are SGHRS and YFSETQ. The CDR3 has 16 residues. After removal of 0 bases from V and 5 bases from J, the junction contained 9 bases not matched to a gene. Here the CDR3 DNA reads TGCGCCAGCAGCTTGGGCCACGGGACAGGGCGTCACGAGCAGTACTTC. Translated, it gives CASSLGHGTGRHEQYF.

The chain recombines TRBV3-1 with TRBJ1-3; the D gene is possibly TRBD1 (5 bases). Trimming stripped 6 bases from V and 4 bases from J, with 16 bases between. This CDR3 is 15 amino acids long. Per germline, CDR1 LGHDT and CDR2 YNNKEL (reference sequence). CDR3 protein: CASSRKTGKGNTIYF. The CDR3, as DNA: TGTGCCAGCAGTCGGAAAACAGGAAAAGGAAACACCATATATTTT. The full variable domain, rest sourced from reference TRBV3-1 and TRBJ1-3, is DTAVSQTPKYLVTQMGNDKSIKCEQNLGHDTMYWYKQDSKKFLKIMFSYNNKELIINETVPNRFSPKSPDKAHLNLHINSLELGDSAVYFCASSRKTGKGNTIYFGEGSWLTVV.

At least ten counts were recorded for this clonotype. The chain recombines TRBV28 with TRBJ2-4; tentatively, D is TRBD1 (5 bases). V was clipped by 7 bases and J by 0 bases, with 13 bases between them. Germline CDR1 reads MDHEN; CDR2 reads SYDVKM. The CDR3 has 15 residues. CDR3 sequence (DNA): TGTGCCAGCACCCCCTCCCAGGGAGCCAAAAACATTCAGTACTTC. Its protein product is CASTPSQGAKNIQYF.